This TCR beta chain was recorded in a study of blood T cell repertoires in COVID-19. Overall study context: COVID-19 samples collected from the United States, Italy and Spain covered acute and convalescent phases. PBMCs, B-cell-depleted T cells, or T cells were the source of the cDNA or gDNA that made up the material.

How the authors handled the data: By means of reference gene primer amplification, nucleated cell counts were estimated. The assay was immunoSEQ multiplex PCR, and TCRdb's table has in-frame clones only and misses some. The V and J calls and clone size are taken from that table; D and trimming were inferred from the DNA. The sample contains 350,000 to 450,000 clones, roughly 85% of which appear only once. Germline lookup yields CDR1 MNHNS and CDR2 SASEGT. V lost 2 bases, J lost 7 bases, and 8 bases stayed unmatched. CDR3 length equals 15 residues. This TCR was sampled from a woman aged 18-30 years with acute or convalescent COVID-19. This chain joins TRBV6-1 and TRBJ2-1; TRBD1 agrees at 7 bases. The specimen was peripheral blood. CDR3 sequence (DNA): TGTGCCAGCAGTGAATCGACAGGGCGATGGAATGAGCAGTTCTTC. This codes for CASSESTGRWNEQFF.